This TCR beta chain was retrieved from a study of blood T cell repertoires in COVID-19. Study as a whole: Collection of acute and convalescent COVID-19 samples took place in the United States, Italy and Spain.

Clones were sequenced by immunoSEQ multiplex PCR, and TCRdb holds only the in-frame ones, with some missing. The sample includes about 350,000 clones, more than 70% seen only once; the top ten take under 5%. This CDR3 is built from 16 residues. Germline lookup yields CDR1 MDHEN and CDR2 SYDVKM. Trimming left V 0 bases short and J 0 bases short, with 8 bases between. It was during active infection that Seattle patients were enrolled and then longitudinally followed. The sequenced sample consisted of peripheral blood. The chain couples TRBV28 to TRBJ1-4; D remains unclear. This sequence originates from a woman aged 55-69 years with COVID-19, enrolled during active disease. In nucleotides, the CDR3 is TGTGCCAGCAGTTTATGGCGGGTTCCAACTAATGAAAAACTGTTTTTT. Residues: CASSLWRVPTNEKLFF.